A single sample is the source of the 26 T cell receptor beta chains below, sequenced in a study of CD8+ T cells in alopecia areata. Extraction of RNA preceded its reverse transcription into cDNA, which served as the sequencing template. TCRdb keeps only in-frame clones here, not all; method: immunoSEQ multiplex PCR. The sample yields more than 11,000 clones, approximately 53% seen once. The CD4+ cells of about five biomarker-study patients went through sorting. This sorting yielded CD25+CD127- cells. Sample: CD4+ Tregs sorted from blood. The receptors come from a human donor with alopecia areata.

The gene calls are TRBV28 and TRBJ1-2, with TRBD1 matching 9 bases. In germline, CDR1 is MDHEN, CDR2 SYDVKM. V lost 5 bases and J lost 4; bases outside the gene matches: 8. The CDR3 runs 15 residues. CDR3 DNA: TGTGCCAGCAGTGTCCACCGGGACAGGGCCTATGGCTACACCTTC. Protein sequence: CASSVHRDRAYGYTF.

In its sample, this clone was seen once. The CDR3: CASRGTLKASGYTF. For the CDR3, the DNA is TGTGCCAGCAGGGGGACATTAAAGGCTTCTGGCTACACCTTC. The genes are TRBV2 and TRBJ1-2; D may be TRBD1 (6 bases). This CDR3 region has 14 residues. V lost 6 bases, J lost 7 bases, and 18 bases lay in between. Germline lookup yields CDR1 SNHLY and CDR2 FYNNEI.

The rearrangement links TRBV28 to TRBJ1-1; D is undetermined. The V and J ends lost 3 bases and 1 base respectively, with 9 bases between them. Germline CDR1 reads MDHEN; CDR2 reads SYDVKM. CDR3 length: 14 residues. CDR3 nucleotide sequence: TGTGCCAGCAGTTTGAATCGGAAGAACACTGAAGCTTTCTTT. Translation: CASSLNRKNTEAFF.

CDR3 amino acids: CASSSQGRESYF. CDR3 coding DNA: TGTGCCAGCAGCTCCCAAGGGCGGGAGTCGTACTTC. The chain carries TRBV6-6 and TRBJ2-7; 7 positions match TRBD2. The CDR3 length is 12 residues. CDR1 MNHNY and CDR2 SVGAGI come from the germline V gene (reference sequence). Losses at the gene ends were 6 bases for V and 12 bases for J; bases not matched to a gene: 11.

This CDR3 is CASSLGQGALGEQFF. The CDR3 coding sequence is TGTGCCAGCAGTCTGGGACAGGGGGCGCTTGGCGAGCAGTTCTTC. V usage is TRBV27 and J usage is TRBJ2-1; 12 bases align to TRBD1. V dropped 5 bases and J dropped 10; count of bases not matched to a gene: 9. This CDR3 comprises 15 residues. Germline loops: CDR1 MNHEY, CDR2 SMNVEV (reference sequence).

This clone was found once. V usage is TRBV9 and J usage is TRBJ2-2; unclear D gene. The CDR3 runs 15 residues. Looked up from germline, CDR1 is SGDLS and CDR2 is YYNGEE. The V end was cut by 0 bases, the J end by 5 bases, with 11 bases between. The CDR3 sequence: CASSVAFSRTGELFF. Written as DNA, the CDR3 is TGTGCCAGCAGCGTAGCGTTTAGCAGGACCGGGGAGCTGTTTTTT. Complete variable domain (other parts from reference TRBV9 and TRBJ2-2): DSGVTQTPKHLITATGQRVTLRCSPRSGDLSVYWYQQSLDQGLQFLIQYYNGEERAKGNILERFSAQQFPDLHSELNLSSLELGDSALYFCASSVAFSRTGELFFGEGSRLTVL.

The chain joins TRBV27 to TRBJ1-2; no firm D call. Germline-derived CDR1 and CDR2 are MNHEY and SMNVEV (reference sequence). The CDR3 consists of 13 residues. V gave up 4 bases and J gave up 5 bases, with 11 bases separating them. CDR3: CASSSEGRYGYTF. CDR3 bases: TGTGCCAGCAGTTCGGAGGGTCGGTATGGCTACACCTTC.

This chain uses TRBV2 with TRBJ2-3; no clear D gene. In germline, CDR1 is SNHLY, CDR2 FYNNEI. V shed 7 bases and J shed 4 bases, with 15 bases lying between them. The CDR3 loop spans 14 amino acids. CDR3 loop: CASKLRVGSDTQYF. The CDR3 nucleotides read TGTGCCAGCAAGCTTAGGGTGGGCTCAGATACGCAGTATTTT.

This clone was detected only once. This chain connects TRBV19 to TRBJ2-7; D is tentatively TRBD1 or TRBD2 (5 bases each). CDR3 length equals 11 residues. Germline CDR1 and CDR2: LNHDA and SQIVND (reference sequence). V lost 5 bases and J 4 bases, leaving 6 bases between the germline ends. The CDR3 coding sequence is TGTGCCAGTAGTGAGGGGTACGAGCAGTACTTC. Its protein is CASSEGYEQYF. Full variable domain (outside the CDR3, taken from reference TRBV19 and TRBJ2-7): DGGITQSPKYLFRKEGQNVTLSCEQNLNHDAMYWYRQDPGQGLRLIYYSQIVNDFQKGDIAEGYSVSREKKESFPLTVTSAQKNPTAFYLCASSEGYEQYFGPGTRLTVT.

The chain links TRBV6-1 to TRBJ2-1; 7 bases fit TRBD2. The CDR3 length is 14 residues. In germline, CDR1 is MNHNS, CDR2 SASEGT. The V and J ends lost 6 bases and 2 bases, in that order; junction bases with no gene match: 4. CDR3 in amino acids: CASSRREAYNEQFF. The CDR3 nucleotides read TGTGCCAGCAGCCGCCGGGAGGCCTACAATGAGCAGTTCTTC.

The chain has TRBV12-5 and TRBJ1-5; 7 bases are a match to TRBD1. CDR1 LGHNT and CDR2 FRNRAP come from the germline V gene. This CDR3 has 14 residues. Trimming at V came to 4 bases and at J to 2 bases, leaving 2 bases not matched to a gene. The CDR3 sequence is CASGSQGGNQPQHF. CDR3 DNA: TGTGCTAGTGGTTCCCAGGGGGGCAATCAGCCCCAGCATTTT.

The CDR3 region has the DNA TGTGCCAGCAGCCGAAGACTAGCGCCATTTCCCTCCTACAATGAGCAGTTCTTC. Protein: CASSRRLAPFPSYNEQFF. The V call is TRBV7-8, the J call TRBJ2-1; 8 bases fit TRBD2. This CDR3 is built from 18 residues. Trimming at V came to 5 bases and at J to 0 bases, leaving 12 bases not matched to a gene. From germline, CDR1 is SGHVS and CDR2 FQNEAQ. The variable domain in full, completed from reference TRBV7-8 and TRBJ2-1, reads GAGVSQSPRYKVAKRGQDVALRCDPISGHVSLFWYQQALGQGPEFLTYFQNEAQLDKSGLPSDRFFAERPEGSVSTLKIQRTQQEDSAVYLCASSRRLAPFPSYNEQFFGPGTRLTVL.

About this clone: A read error may produce the germline difference seen at one junction end. For the CDR3, the DNA is TGCAGCGTTGGTGGGTTCACGGGAGCGGGTACATACACTGAGCAGTTCTTC. This sequence encodes CSVGGFTGAGTYTEQFF. This chain connects TRBV29-1 to TRBJ2-1, with TRBD2 as a possible D gene (6 bases). The CDR3 contains 17 residues. The germline CDR1 and CDR2 sequences are SQVTM and ANQGSEA.

J is TRBJ2-3 and V is TRBV5-1; the match to TRBD1 covers 9 bases. This CDR3 spans 17 amino acids. Germline values: CDR1 SGHRS, CDR2 YFSETQ. After removal of 0 bases from V and 5 bases from J, the junction contained 10 bases not matched to a gene. The CDR3 loop is CASSLGLGQGRLDTQYF. The DNA of the CDR3 is TGCGCCAGCAGCTTGGGCTTAGGACAGGGGCGCTTAGATACGCAGTATTTT. Supplemented by reference TRBV5-1 and TRBJ2-3, the full variable domain reads KAGVTQTPRYLIKTRGQQVTLSCSPISGHRSVSWYQQTPGQGLQFLFEYFSETQRNKGNFPGRFSGRQFSNSRSEMNVSTLELGDSALYLCASSLGLGQGRLDTQYFGPGTRLTVL.

This rearrangement joins TRBV30 to TRBJ2-2; 9 bases line up with TRBD1. Germline loops: CDR1 GTSNPN, CDR2 SVGIG (reference sequence). V shed 3 bases and J 8 bases; nucleotides not matched to a gene: 10. This CDR3 has 15 amino acids. Here the CDR3 reads CAWSRQGQGGGELFF. CDR3 nucleotides: TGTGCCTGGAGCCGACAGGGACAGGGTGGGGGGGAGCTGTTTTTT.

V usage is TRBV5-1 and J usage is TRBJ2-7; D might be TRBD1 (5 bases). From germline, CDR1 is SGHRS and CDR2 YFSETQ. Trimming shortened V by 0 bases and J by 2 bases, and 9 bases separated the two germline ends. CDR3 length: 14 amino acids. The CDR3 reads CASSLVTAPYEQYF. DNA of the CDR3: TGCGCCAGCAGCTTGGTGACAGCCCCCTACGAGCAGTACTTC.

This clone has just a few counts. This chain uses TRBV7-9 with TRBJ2-2; D gene ambiguous. V lost 6 bases to trimming and J lost 4 bases, with 12 bases between them. From germline, CDR1 is SEHNR and CDR2 FQNEAQ (reference sequence). This CDR3 has 14 residues. The CDR3 is CASSPSLPTGELFF. DNA for the CDR3: TGTGCCAGCAGTCCTAGTCTACCCACCGGGGAGCTGTTTTTT. Full variable domain (outside the CDR3, taken from reference TRBV7-9 and TRBJ2-2): DTGVSQNPRHKITKRGQNVTFRCDPISEHNRLYWYRQTLGQGPEFLTYFQNEAQLEKSRLLSDRFSAERPKGSFSTLEIQRTEQGDSAMYLCASSPSLPTGELFFGEGSRLTVL.

Only one count was recorded for this clone. The V gene is TRBV18, the J gene TRBJ2-7; 8 bases agree with TRBD2. The junction had 6 bases not matched to a gene; V was cut back by 2 bases and J by 3 bases. The germline CDR1 and CDR2 sequences are KGHSH and LQKENI. The CDR3 has 15 amino acids. In DNA, the CDR3 is TGTGCCAGCTCACCAGCGGGACTAGGTGGCTACGAGCAGTACTTC. Translated, it gives CASSPAGLGGYEQYF.

The gene calls are TRBV19 and TRBJ1-2; 7 bases align to TRBD1. From germline, CDR1 is LNHDA and CDR2 SQIVND (reference sequence). The CDR3 runs 16 residues. Trimming took 5 bases from V and 5 from J; bases not matched to a gene: 14. The CDR3 loop is CASSPIGTALGYGYTF. The CDR3 region has the DNA TGTGCCAGTAGTCCCATTGGGACAGCCTTGGGGTATGGCTACACCTTC.

This sequence joins TRBV7-9 and TRBJ2-7; weak D call: TRBD2 (6 bases). Trimming took off 4 bases at V and 6 bases at J, with 13 bases between the two ends. Germline CDR1 and CDR2: SEHNR and FQNEAQ (reference sequence). The CDR3 contains 13 residues. In DNA form, the CDR3 reads TGTGCCAGCAGCTCCCTGACTAGTGGCGAGCAGTACTTC. Residues: CASSSLTSGEQYF.

The chain joins TRBV5-6 to TRBJ2-5; D may be TRBD2 (5 bases). This CDR3 region has 12 residues. With 3 bases removed from V and 4 bases from J, the gap between germline ends came to 7 bases. Germline-derived CDR1 and CDR2 are SGHDT and YYEEEE. The CDR3 nucleotides are TGTGCCAGCAGCTCTACTAGAGAGACCCAGTACTTC. Translation gives CASSSTRETQYF.

The chain uses TRBV19 and TRBJ2-2; no clear D. The ends were cut back, 6 bases at V and 0 bases at J, with 17 bases in the middle. Germline V gene sequence: CDR1 LNHDA, CDR2 SQIVND (reference sequence). The CDR3 contains 17 residues. The CDR3 DNA reads TGTGCCAGTAGCCGAGGAACATCCTTCGCGAACACCGGGGAGCTGTTTTTT. Protein: CASSRGTSFANTGELFF.

With regard to this clone: Other DNA sequences in this specimen translate into the identical CDR3. The chain joins TRBV2 to TRBJ2-5; the match to TRBD2 covers 8 bases. Germline trimming cut 8 bases from V and 4 bases from J; bases unmatched to any gene: 3. The CDR3 is 12 amino acids. CDR1 is SNHLY, CDR2 FYNNEI, per germline. CDR3 in DNA: TGTGCCAGCCGCCTAGCGGGAGAGACCCAGTACTTC. Translated: CASRLAGETQYF.

V is TRBV7-3 and J is TRBJ1-1, with D unclear. CDR1 SGHTA and CDR2 FQGTGA come from the germline V gene. This CDR3 comprises 14 residues. The V end lost 5 bases, the J end lost 4 bases, and 14 bases lay between the germline ends. CDR3: CASSPLVSGTEAFF. The CDR3 bases are TGTGCCAGCAGCCCTCTGGTGAGTGGCACTGAAGCTTTCTTT.

This chain uses TRBV5-1 with TRBJ2-2, with a weak D call TRBD1 (5 bases). The CDR3 totals 13 residues. The germline V gene has CDR1 SGHRS and CDR2 YFSETQ. Deletions cut 5 bases from V and 5 bases from J, with 10 bases between. This CDR3 reads CASRLQGTGELFF. DNA of the CDR3: TGCGCCAGCAGACTTCAGGGAACCGGGGAGCTGTTTTTT.

V gene TRBV11-2 combines with J gene TRBJ2-5, with D possibly TRBD2 on 6 matching bases. Germline CDR1 reads SGHAT; CDR2 reads FQNNGV. V lost 9 bases and J 2 bases, leaving 19 bases between the germline ends. The CDR3 is made up of 15 amino acids. In nucleotides, the CDR3 is TGTGCCAGTACCAGGGCCCCTAGCGAGCAAGAGACCCAGTACTTC. Translating gives CASTRAPSEQETQYF. The whole variable domain, filled in from reference TRBV11-2 and TRBJ2-5, reads EAGVAQSPRYKIIEKRQSVAFWCNPISGHATLYWYQQILGQGPKLLIQFQNNGVVDDSQLPKDRFSAERLKGVDSTLKIQPAKLEDSAVYLCASTRAPSEQETQYFGPGTRLLVL.